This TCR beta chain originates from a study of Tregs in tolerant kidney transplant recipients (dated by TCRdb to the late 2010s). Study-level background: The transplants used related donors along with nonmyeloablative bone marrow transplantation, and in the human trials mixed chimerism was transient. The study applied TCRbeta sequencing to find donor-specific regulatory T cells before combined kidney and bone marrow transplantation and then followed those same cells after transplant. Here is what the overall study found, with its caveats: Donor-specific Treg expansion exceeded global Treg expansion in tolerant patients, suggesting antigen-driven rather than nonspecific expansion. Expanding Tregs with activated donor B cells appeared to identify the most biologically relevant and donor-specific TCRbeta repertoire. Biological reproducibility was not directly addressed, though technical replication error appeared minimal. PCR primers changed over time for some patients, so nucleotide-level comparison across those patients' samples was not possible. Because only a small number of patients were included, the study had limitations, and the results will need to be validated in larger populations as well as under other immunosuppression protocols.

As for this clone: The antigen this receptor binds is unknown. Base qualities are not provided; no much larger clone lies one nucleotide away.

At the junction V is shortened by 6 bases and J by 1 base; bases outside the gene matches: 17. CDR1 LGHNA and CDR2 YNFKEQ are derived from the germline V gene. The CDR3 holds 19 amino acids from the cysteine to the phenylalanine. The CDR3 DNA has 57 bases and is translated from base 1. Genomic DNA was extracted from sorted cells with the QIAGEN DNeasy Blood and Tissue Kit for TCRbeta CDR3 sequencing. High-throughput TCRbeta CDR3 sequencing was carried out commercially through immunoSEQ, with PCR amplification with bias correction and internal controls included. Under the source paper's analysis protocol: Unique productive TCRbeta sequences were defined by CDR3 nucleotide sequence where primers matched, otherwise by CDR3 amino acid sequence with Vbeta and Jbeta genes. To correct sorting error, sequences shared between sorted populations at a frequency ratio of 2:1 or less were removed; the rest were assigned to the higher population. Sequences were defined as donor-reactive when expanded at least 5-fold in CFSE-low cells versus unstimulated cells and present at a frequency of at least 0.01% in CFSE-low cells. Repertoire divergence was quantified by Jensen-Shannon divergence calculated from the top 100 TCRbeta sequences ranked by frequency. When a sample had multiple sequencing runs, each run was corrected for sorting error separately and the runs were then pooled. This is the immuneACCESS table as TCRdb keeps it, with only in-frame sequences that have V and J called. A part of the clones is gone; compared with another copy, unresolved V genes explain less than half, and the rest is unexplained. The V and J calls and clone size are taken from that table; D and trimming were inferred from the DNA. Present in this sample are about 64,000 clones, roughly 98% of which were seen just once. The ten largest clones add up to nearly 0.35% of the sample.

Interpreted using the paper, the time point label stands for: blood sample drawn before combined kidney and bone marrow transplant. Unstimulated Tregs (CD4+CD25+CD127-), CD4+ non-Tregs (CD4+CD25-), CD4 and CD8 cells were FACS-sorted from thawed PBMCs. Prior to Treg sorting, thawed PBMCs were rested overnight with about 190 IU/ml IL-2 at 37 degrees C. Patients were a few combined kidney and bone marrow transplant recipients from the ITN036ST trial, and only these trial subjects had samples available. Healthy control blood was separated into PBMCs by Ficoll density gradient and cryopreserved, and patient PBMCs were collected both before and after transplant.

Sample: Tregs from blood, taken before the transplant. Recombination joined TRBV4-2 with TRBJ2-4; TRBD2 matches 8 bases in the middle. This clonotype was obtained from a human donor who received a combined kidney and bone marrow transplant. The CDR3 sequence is CASSQYLPGTRGAKNIQYF. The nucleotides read TGTGCCAGCAGTCAATACCTTCCGGGGACTAGGGGGGCCAAAAACATTCAGTACTTC.